The present T cell receptor beta chain was sequenced within a study of PD-1 blockade in classical Hodgkin lymphoma (dated by TCRdb to 2020 to 2022). Some background on the complete study: Nivolumab dosing was 3 mg/kg intravenously every 2 weeks, continuing until either disease progression or unacceptable toxicity. To define a peripheral blood immune signature of response to PD-1 blockade in classical Hodgkin lymphoma, the study combined TCR beta sequencing with CyTOF. What the research found in general, with its limitations: Diversity was lower in patients who began nivolumab less than 1 year after ASCT, so these patients were left out of later analyses to avoid confounding by immune reconstitution. Newly diagnosed patients were reported to have lower baseline TCR diversity than healthy donors, and relapsed/refractory patients were reported to have lower baseline TCR diversity still. Only a single clinical trial cohort was studied, and what caused the repertoire differences, possibly disease activity or prior therapy, remained undefined. By C4D1, a significant rise was seen in CD4+ TCR diversity but not in CD8+ TCR diversity (p=0.0027 vs p=0.16), and the rise was most apparent among complete responders (p=0.02). Trial patients with a complete response had baseline diversity similar to that of newly diagnosed patients, while partial responders and progressors had significantly lower diversity.

The Qiagen DNeasy kit was used to extract genomic DNA from unsorted PBMCs and from the negatively selected CD4+ and CD8+ fractions. TCR beta CDR3 regions were subjected to amplification by immunoSEQ multiplex PCR with primers that anneal to V and J segments. Amplification bias was minimized using a synthetic immune receptor repertoire, and residual bias was removed computationally after sequencing. In the paper's pipeline: Custom Python scripts were used to quantify repertoire diversity as the Shannon entropy index. Unsorted, CD4+ and CD8+ repertoires were analyzed separately, except for combined analyses in which CD4+ and CD8+ sequences were merged in silico. Clonal expansion was defined as a frequency increase of at least 2-fold after treatment compared with C1D1, and clones undetected at baseline were assigned a pseudocount of 0.5. Clones with 0 or 1 copy at C1D1 were classified as singleton clones, and clones with 2 or more copies were classified as non-singleton clones. By matching protein sequences in sorted samples from the same patient, clones expanded in unsorted samples were annotated as CD4+, CD8+ or unknown. Diversity changes from C1D1 to C4D1 were tested in paired samples using Wilcoxon tests. In its TCRdb copy, this immuneACCESS table keeps in-frame sequences only and misses some clones. Where compared with another copy, unresolved V genes explain less than half of these, and the others have no known cause. From that table come the V and J calls and clone size; the DNA was used to work out D and trimming. This sample gives tens of thousands of clones in total; nearly 80% of them show up just once. 15% to 20% of the sample belongs to the ten largest clones.

CDR1 is given as LNHDA and CDR2 as SQIVND, both from the germline V gene (reference sequence). The germline V end is reduced by 10 bases and the J end by 7 bases; junction bases left unmatched: 7. The CDR3, from cysteine to phenylalanine, totals 13 residues. The retained sequence is limited to the CDR3, 39 bases, with the frame set at the first base. The time point label, read with the paper, signifies: cycle 4 day 1 (C4D1), after more than five weeks of nivolumab. Relapse after autologous stem cell transplantation had occurred in all trial patients, and cohorts A, B and C were distinguished by prior brentuximab vedotin exposure. The trial cohort included more than 55 patients with relapsed/refractory classical Hodgkin lymphoma, and each patient had a best overall response of complete response, partial response or progressive disease. Single-agent nivolumab was administered to trial patients in the multi-cohort phase II CheckMate 205 trial. An independent review committee assessed best overall response by applying the 2007 International Working Group response criteria. PBMCs from the trial were collected at three points: immediately before nivolumab initiation (C1D1), and during therapy at cycle 2 day 1 and cycle 4 day 1. Peripheral blood was collected in 8 mL Vacutainer Cell Preparation Tubes, from which PBMCs were isolated by centrifugation and then cryopreserved.

As concerns this clone: Its antigen is unknown. Base qualities were left out, and no much larger clone turns up one base away.

This TCR was recovered from a human donor with classical Hodgkin lymphoma. Recombination connected TRBV19 to TRBJ2-1, with 10 central nucleotides matching TRBD2. The source was peripheral blood mononuclear cells (PBMCs), collected before the fourth cycle of nivolumab. The CDR3 amino acid sequence is: CATLLAGKNEQFF. At the DNA level, the sequence is TGTGCCACTCTACTAGCGGGGAAGAATGAGCAGTTCTTC.